Listed here are 13 T cell receptor beta chains from one sample, sequenced in a study of blood T cells in healthy people across ages. Next came a second PCR, run for roughly 6 to 11 cycles, which used a sample-barcoded 5' primer along with a J-beta primer mix. Each CDR3 protein gets one entry after TCRdb re-called the 5' RACE reads with MiXCR. The data contain about a million distinct CDR3 sequences, approximately 50% of them seen just once; the ten biggest clones take up 20% to 25%. The specimen was blood. These receptors all stem from a woman aged 60-70 years in good health.

The chain couples TRBV3-1 to TRBJ2-1; tentatively, D is TRBD2 (5 bases). This CDR3 has 15 amino acids. The ends were cut back, 0 bases at V and 10 bases at J, with 16 bases in the middle. Germline V CDR1 and CDR2: LGHDT, YNNKEL (reference sequence). Here the CDR3 reads CASSQELALGLEQFF. CDR3 DNA sequence: TGTGCCAGCAGCCAAGAATTAGCGCTCGGTTTGGAGCAGTTCTTC.

This chain uses TRBV5-6 with TRBJ1-6; D is unresolved. CDR1 and CDR2 from the germline V gene are SGHDT and YYEEEE. This CDR3 is 14 amino acids long. V shed 0 bases and J shed 9 bases, with 10 bases lying between them. DNA for the CDR3: TGTGCCAGCAGCTTGGAGCGTCAGAGTTCACCCCTCCACTTT. Translated, it gives CASSLERQSSPLHF.

Only a few counts were recorded for this clonotype. The V gene is TRBV13, the J gene TRBJ2-3; TRBD2 is a possible D gene (5 bases). This CDR3 has 15 amino acids. The germline V gene encodes CDR1 PRHDT and CDR2 FYEKMQ (reference sequence). The germline V and J ends were trimmed by 5 bases and 4 bases, with 16 bases remaining between them. CDR3 nucleotides: TGTGCCAGCAGCACTTACCGGGAACGGGCAGATACGCAGTATTTT. Its translation: CASSTYRERADTQYF.

This chain uses TRBV25-1 with TRBJ1-6, with 7 bases aligning to TRBD1. The CDR3 covers 15 residues. CDR1 is MGHDK and CDR2 is SYGVNS in the germline V gene. Trimming cost V 4 bases and J 9 bases; bases outside gene matches: 9. CDR3 bases: TGTGCCAGCAGTGGGGCTACAGGGGATGTTTCACCCCTCCACTTT. Translation: CASSGATGDVSPLHF.

This rearrangement joins TRBV20-1 to TRBJ1-2; TRBD1 matches at 12 bases. Germline assignment: CDR1 DFQATT and CDR2 SNEGSKA (reference sequence). This CDR3 region has 17 residues. J lost 8 bases, V lost 5 bases, and 18 bases had no gene match. CDR3 in DNA: TGCAGTGCTTCTGTAACCGGGACAGGGGGCGATCTAGGCGGCTACACCTTC. Encoded protein: CSASVTGTGGDLGGYTF.

The gene calls are TRBV7-9 and TRBJ2-5; no definite D call. V was trimmed by 10 bases and J by 0 bases, leaving 18 bases between them. Germline CDR1 is SEHNR and CDR2 is FQNEAQ (reference sequence). The CDR3 loop spans 15 amino acids. The DNA of the CDR3 is TGTGCCACCTCGAAGAGAAGTCCATACCAAGAGACCCAGTACTTC. Translation gives CATSKRSPYQETQYF.

This clonotype was seen only a few times. CDR3 loop: CASSQDPGTGAEQYF. For the CDR3, the DNA is TGTGCCAGCAGCCAAGATCCAGGGACAGGGGCTGAGCAGTACTTC. The gene calls are TRBV4-2 and TRBJ2-7, with TRBD1 matching 10 bases. J gave up 7 bases and V 0 bases, and 6 bases lay outside the gene matches. Germline CDR1 and CDR2: LGHNA and YNFKEQ. The CDR3 totals 15 residues.

This clonotype was seen only a few times. CDR3 DNA sequence: TGTGCCAGCAGCTTAGTGGTCGCACCCACAGATACGCAGTATTTT. This sequence encodes CASSLVVAPTDTQYF. The chain employs TRBV7-2 and TRBJ2-3; D is ambiguous. V was clipped by 1 base and J by 2 bases, with 10 bases between them. Per the germline V gene, CDR1 is SGHTA and CDR2 is FQGNSA. The length of the CDR3 is 15 residues.

This chain links TRBV4-2 with TRBJ1-1; possibly TRBD1 for D (5 bases). Trimming pared 4 bases from V and 4 bases from J, leaving 16 bases between. The length of the CDR3 is 15 residues. CDR1 and CDR2 from the germline V gene are LGHNA and YNFKEQ. The CDR3, as DNA: TGTGCCAGCAGCCCAGGGACCAGAGTTGGCACTGAAGCTTTCTTT. It yields the protein CASSPGTRVGTEAFF.

The chain uses TRBV27 and TRBJ1-5; weak D call: TRBD1 (5 bases). Germline V CDR1 and CDR2: MNHEY, SMNVEV (reference sequence). This CDR3 contains 13 residues. Deletions cut 4 bases from V and 6 bases from J, with 10 bases between. CDR3 residues: CASSSGWAQPQHF. In DNA, the CDR3 is TGTGCCAGCAGTTCAGGGTGGGCTCAGCCCCAGCATTTT.

The CDR3 DNA follows: TGTGCCAGCAGTCCCCCGACAGGAACTCCAAATGAGCAGTTCTTC. Amino acid sequence: CASSPPTGTPNEQFF. The chain carries TRBV6-6 and TRBJ2-1, with D maybe TRBD1 (6 bases). Trimming shortened V by 5 bases and J by 7 bases, and 18 bases separated the two germline ends. The CDR3 covers 15 residues. Germline V gene data show CDR1 as MNHNY and CDR2 as SVGAGI (reference sequence).

The CDR3 protein is CASSRGGSRSYGYTF. DNA of the CDR3: TGTGCCAGCAGCAGGGGGGGATCAAGAAGCTATGGCTACACCTTC. The genes are TRBV12-3 or TRBV12-4 and TRBJ1-2; 7 bases line up with TRBD1. This CDR3 comprises 15 residues. The junction had 11 bases not matched to a gene; V was cut back by 6 bases and J by 4 bases.

V gene TRBV13 combines with J gene TRBJ1-2; the match to TRBD1 covers 11 bases. V lost 4 bases, J lost 7 bases, and 8 bases stayed unmatched. Germline values: CDR1 PRHDT, CDR2 FYEKMQ (reference sequence). This CDR3 is 15 amino acids long. The CDR3 sequence is CASSSRTGGEVGYTF. The CDR3 region has the DNA TGTGCCAGCAGCTCACGGACAGGGGGCGAGGTTGGCTACACCTTC.